This T cell receptor beta chain was identified during a study of shared clonotypes between healthy human individuals. Study-level background: The composition of the donors was two women and a few men aged 18 to 49. Each donor had three CD4 naive, three CD4 memory, two CD8 naive and one CD8 memory plate. Study-wide points: In having few donors, the study represented limited genetic and exposure-history diversity.

CD45RO negativity and positive selection for CCR7 defined naive CD8 cells, a population that excluded terminally differentiated effector memory CD45RA+ cells. Replicate sorted-subset PCRs were loaded with around 220 ng DNA, about 30,000 T cell genomes. Repertoires were generated with immunoSEQ multiplex PCR, while TCRdb's copy carries only in-frame clones and drops some. This table has more than 2 million clones, 93% appearing once. Worth noting for this clone: Its specificity is not known.

Sequenced sample: naive CD8+ T cells from PBMCs. This clonotype was obtained from a man aged 18 to 29 in good health. Some clones in this sample may be carry-over from other donors' samples.

The CDR3 protein is CATRDGDSNQPQHF. For the CDR3, the DNA is TGTGCCACCCGGGACGGTGATAGCAATCAGCCCCAGCATTTT. V is TRBV28 and J is TRBJ1-5; D may be TRBD1 (5 bases). V lost 10 bases and J 0 bases, leaving 13 bases between the germline ends. There are 14 residues in the CDR3. The V gene's germline CDR1 is MDHEN and CDR2 SYDVKM.